This T cell receptor (beta chain) was retrieved from a study of blood T cell repertoires in COVID-19 (dated by TCRdb to about 2020). In the study overall: The collaborator samples originated in the United States, Italy and Spain and spanned the acute and convalescent phases of COVID-19. The repertoires were made available in a free public database intended to serve as a resource for research on the immune response to SARS-CoV-2. The samples were drawn from two sources: the first 160 participants of the ongoing ImmuneRACE study, and 1,000 to 1,500 subjects contributed by 6 global collaborators. Subjects who had been exposed to COVID-19, were actively infected with it, or had recovered from it provided the deeply sampled blood TCRbeta repertoires that made up the dataset. Where available, HLA class I and class II types were taken from metadata supplied by the sample provider and were not determined by assay-based typing. The prospective study material was composed of cDNA or gDNA derived from T cells, B-cell-depleted T cells, or PBMCs. A de-identified subject ID, COVID-19 status, age in years and sex were almost always included in the sample metadata.

TCRbeta CDR3 regions were amplified from genomic DNA using the immunoSEQ Assay, a bias-controlled multiplex PCR. As for the authors' bioinformatics: The number of nucleated cells in each sample was estimated by amplification of reference gene primers within the assay. To quantify the absolute abundance of each unique TCRbeta CDR3 rearrangement, sequence reads were collapsed and filtered. For each sample, productive Simpson clonality was calculated by taking the square root of Simpson's diversity index across productive rearrangements. TCRdb limited this immuneACCESS table to in-frame rearrangements with V and J called. A share of clones is missing; checked studies link under half to unresolved V genes, and the rest is unexplained. That table supplies the V and J calls and clone size; D and trimming were determined from the DNA. The sample includes under 300,000 clones, with 81% observed a single time. Just under 3% of the sample belongs to the ten largest clones.

Collaborating institutions collected whole blood in K2EDTA tubes following their own protocols. For TCRbeta analysis, collaborators shipped samples in one of three forms: frozen whole blood, isolated PBMCs, or DNA extracted from either of those sample types. From the cysteine through the phenylalanine, the CDR3 covers 18 amino acids. The read is trimmed to its CDR3 DNA, 54 bases read in frame from base 1. Germline trimming amounts to 4 bases on V and 8 bases on J, with 18 as the count of junction bases outside the gene matches. Reading the germline V gene gives CDR1 SGHDT and CDR2 YYEEEE. This clone was seen just once. Its antigen is still unknown. The record has no base qualities; no much larger clone is one base away. What the research found in general, with its limitations: Clinical and demographic metadata were provided uncurated, with the amount varying by source and participant.

The sequencing sample was made of peripheral blood. The sequence derives from a woman aged 55 to 70 with active or convalescent COVID-19. The chain is encoded by TRBV5-6 joined to TRBJ1-6; 7 central nucleotides agree with TRBD1. For the CDR3, the sequence is CASSQYSVWGQHHSPLHF. In nucleotides, the sequence is TGTGCCAGCAGCCAGTACTCCGTTTGGGGACAGCATCATTCACCCCTCCACTTT.